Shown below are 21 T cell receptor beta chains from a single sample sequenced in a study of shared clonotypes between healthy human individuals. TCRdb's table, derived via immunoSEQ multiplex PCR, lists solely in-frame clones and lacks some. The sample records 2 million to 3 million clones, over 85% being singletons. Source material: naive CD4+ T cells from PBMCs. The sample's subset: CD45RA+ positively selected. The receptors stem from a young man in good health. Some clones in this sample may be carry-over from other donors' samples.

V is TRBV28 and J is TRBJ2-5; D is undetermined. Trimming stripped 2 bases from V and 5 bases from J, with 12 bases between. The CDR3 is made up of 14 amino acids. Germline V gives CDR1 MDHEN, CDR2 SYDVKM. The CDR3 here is CASSLLDKRETQYF. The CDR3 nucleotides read TGTGCCAGCAGTTTACTAGATAAAAGGGAGACCCAGTACTTC.

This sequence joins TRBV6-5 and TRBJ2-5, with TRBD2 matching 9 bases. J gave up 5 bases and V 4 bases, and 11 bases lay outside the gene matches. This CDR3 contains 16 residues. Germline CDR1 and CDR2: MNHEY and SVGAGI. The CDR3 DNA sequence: TGTGCCAGCAGTTCGGCCCTGGCGGGAGGGGGGGAGACCCAGTACTTC. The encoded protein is CASSSALAGGGETQYF.

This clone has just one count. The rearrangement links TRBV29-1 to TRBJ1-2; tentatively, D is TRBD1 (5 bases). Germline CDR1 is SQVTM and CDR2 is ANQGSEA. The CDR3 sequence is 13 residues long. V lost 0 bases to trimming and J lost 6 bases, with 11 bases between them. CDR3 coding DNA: TGCAGCGTTGAAGATTGGGACGGAGATGGCTACACCTTC. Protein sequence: CSVEDWDGDGYTF.

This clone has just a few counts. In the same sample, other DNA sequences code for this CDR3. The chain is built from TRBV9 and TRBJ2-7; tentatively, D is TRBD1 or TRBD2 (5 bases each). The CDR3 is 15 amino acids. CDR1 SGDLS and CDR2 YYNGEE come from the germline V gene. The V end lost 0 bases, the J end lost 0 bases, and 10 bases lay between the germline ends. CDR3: CASSVEAGSSYEQYF. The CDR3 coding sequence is TGTGCCAGCAGCGTAGAGGCAGGGAGCTCCTACGAGCAGTACTTC.

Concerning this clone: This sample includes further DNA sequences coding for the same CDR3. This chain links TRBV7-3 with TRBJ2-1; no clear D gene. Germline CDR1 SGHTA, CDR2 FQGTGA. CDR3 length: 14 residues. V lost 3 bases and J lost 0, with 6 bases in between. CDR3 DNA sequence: TGTGCCAGCAGCTTGGCTAGCTCCTACAATGAGCAGTTCTTC. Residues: CASSLASSYNEQFF.

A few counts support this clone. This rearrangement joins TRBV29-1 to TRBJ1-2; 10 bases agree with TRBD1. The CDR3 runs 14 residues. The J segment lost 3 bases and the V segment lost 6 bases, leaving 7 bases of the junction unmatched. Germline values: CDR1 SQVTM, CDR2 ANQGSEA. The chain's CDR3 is CSVERDRGYYGYTF. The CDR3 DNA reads TGCAGCGTCGAAAGGGACAGGGGATACTATGGCTACACCTTC.

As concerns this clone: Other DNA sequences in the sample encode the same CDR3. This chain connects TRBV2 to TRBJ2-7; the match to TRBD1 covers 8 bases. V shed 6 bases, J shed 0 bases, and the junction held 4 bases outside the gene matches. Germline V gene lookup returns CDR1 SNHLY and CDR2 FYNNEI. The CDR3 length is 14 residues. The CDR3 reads CASSGQGSSYEQYF. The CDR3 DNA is TGTGCCAGCAGCGGACAGGGCAGCTCCTACGAGCAGTACTTC.

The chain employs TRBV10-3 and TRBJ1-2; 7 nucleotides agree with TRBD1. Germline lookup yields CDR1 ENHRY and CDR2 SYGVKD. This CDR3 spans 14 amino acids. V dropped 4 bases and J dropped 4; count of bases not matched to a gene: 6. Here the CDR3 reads CAISAQTGPYGYTF. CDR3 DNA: TGTGCCATCAGTGCACAGACAGGGCCCTATGGCTACACCTTC.

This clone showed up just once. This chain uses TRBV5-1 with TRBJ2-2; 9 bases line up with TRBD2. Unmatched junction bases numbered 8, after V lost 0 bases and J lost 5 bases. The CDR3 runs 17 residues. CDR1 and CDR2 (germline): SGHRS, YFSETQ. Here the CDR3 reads CASSLVPSGIGTGELFF. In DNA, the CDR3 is TGCGCCAGCAGCTTGGTCCCTAGCGGGATCGGAACCGGGGAGCTGTTTTTT.

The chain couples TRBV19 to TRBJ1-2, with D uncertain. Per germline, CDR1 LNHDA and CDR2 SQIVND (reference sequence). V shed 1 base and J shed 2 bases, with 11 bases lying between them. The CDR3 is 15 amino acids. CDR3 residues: CASSIGGRFNYGYTF. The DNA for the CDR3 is TGTGCCAGTAGTATAGGTGGACGGTTCAACTATGGCTACACCTTC.

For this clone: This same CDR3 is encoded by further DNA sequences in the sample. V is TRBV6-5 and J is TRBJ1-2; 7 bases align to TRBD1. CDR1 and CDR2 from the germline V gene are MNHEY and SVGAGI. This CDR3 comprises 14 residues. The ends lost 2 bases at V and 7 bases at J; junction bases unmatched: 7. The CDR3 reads CASSYREGAGGYTF. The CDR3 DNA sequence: TGTGCCAGCAGTTACCGTGAGGGGGCGGGTGGCTACACCTTC.

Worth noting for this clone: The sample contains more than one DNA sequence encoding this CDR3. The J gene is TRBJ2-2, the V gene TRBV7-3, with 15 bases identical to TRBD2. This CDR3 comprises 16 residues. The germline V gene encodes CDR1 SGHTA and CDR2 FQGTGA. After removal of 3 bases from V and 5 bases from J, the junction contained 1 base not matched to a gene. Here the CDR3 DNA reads TGTGCCAGCAGCTTGGGACTAGCGGGAGGAACCGGGGAGCTGTTTTTT. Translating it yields CASSLGLAGGTGELFF.

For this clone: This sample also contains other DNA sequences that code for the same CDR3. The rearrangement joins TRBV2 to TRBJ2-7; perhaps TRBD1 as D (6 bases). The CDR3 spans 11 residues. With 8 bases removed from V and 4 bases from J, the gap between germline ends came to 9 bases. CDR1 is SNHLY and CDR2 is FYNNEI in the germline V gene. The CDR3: CASGQGYEQYF. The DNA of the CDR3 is TGTGCCAGCGGTCAGGGGTACGAGCAGTACTTC.

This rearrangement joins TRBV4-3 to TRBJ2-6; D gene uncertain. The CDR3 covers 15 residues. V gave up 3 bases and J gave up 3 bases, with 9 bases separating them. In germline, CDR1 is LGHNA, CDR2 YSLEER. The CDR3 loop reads CASSQNARGANVLTF. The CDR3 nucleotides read TGCGCCAGCAGCCAGAATGCCCGTGGGGCCAACGTCCTGACTTTC.

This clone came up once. CDR3 protein: CASSVDGRVSYEQYF. The CDR3 DNA reads as TGTGCCAGCAGCGTCGACGGGAGGGTCTCCTACGAGCAGTACTTC. J is TRBJ2-7 and V is TRBV9; 8 positions agree with TRBD2. The germline CDR1 and CDR2 sequences are SGDLS and YYNGEE. The CDR3 contains 15 residues. V was pared by 2 bases and J by 0 bases, with 4 bases of the junction left unmatched.

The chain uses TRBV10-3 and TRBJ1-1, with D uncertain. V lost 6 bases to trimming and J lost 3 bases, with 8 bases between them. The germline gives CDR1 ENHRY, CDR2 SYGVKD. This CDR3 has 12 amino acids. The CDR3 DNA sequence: TGTGCCATCAGACAGAGGGACACTGAAGCTTTCTTT. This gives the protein CAIRQRDTEAFF.

CDR3 protein: CSVVVGTQYF. Here the CDR3 DNA reads TGCAGCGTTGTGGTGGGTACGCAGTATTTT. The V and J genes are TRBV29-1 and TRBJ2-3; D not certain. Trimming took 4 bases from V and 8 from J, leaving 7 bases between them. This CDR3 comprises 10 residues. The germline CDR1 and CDR2 sequences are SQVTM and ANQGSEA.

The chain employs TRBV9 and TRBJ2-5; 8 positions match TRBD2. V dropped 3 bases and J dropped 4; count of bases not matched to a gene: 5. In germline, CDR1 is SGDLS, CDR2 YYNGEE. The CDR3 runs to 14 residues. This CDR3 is CASSEEAGGETQYF. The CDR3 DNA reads TGTGCCAGCAGCGAGGAGGCGGGGGGAGAGACCCAGTACTTC.

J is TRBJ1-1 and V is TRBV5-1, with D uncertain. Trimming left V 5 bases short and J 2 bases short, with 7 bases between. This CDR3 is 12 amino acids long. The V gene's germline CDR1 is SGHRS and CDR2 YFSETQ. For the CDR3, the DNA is TGCGCCAGCAGGCGGGAAAACACTGAAGCTTTCTTT. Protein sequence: CASRRENTEAFF.

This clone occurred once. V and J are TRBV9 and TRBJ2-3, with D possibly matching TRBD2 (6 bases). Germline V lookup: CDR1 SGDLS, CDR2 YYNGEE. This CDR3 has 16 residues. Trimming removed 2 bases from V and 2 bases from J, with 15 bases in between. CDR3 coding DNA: TGTGCCAGCAGCGTCCGGGGTAGCGGAATCACAGATACGCAGTATTTT. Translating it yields CASSVRGSGITDTQYF. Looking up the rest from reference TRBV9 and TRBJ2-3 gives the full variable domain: DSGVTQTPKHLITATGQRVTLRCSPRSGDLSVYWYQQSLDQGLQFLIQYYNGEERAKGNILERFSAQQFPDLHSELNLSSLELGDSALYFCASSVRGSGITDTQYFGPGTRLTVL.

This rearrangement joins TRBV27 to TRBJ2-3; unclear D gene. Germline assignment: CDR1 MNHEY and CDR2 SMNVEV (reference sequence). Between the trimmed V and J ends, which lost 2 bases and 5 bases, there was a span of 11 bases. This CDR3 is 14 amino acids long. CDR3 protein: CASSLRLSKDTQYF. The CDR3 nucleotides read TGTGCCAGCAGTTTACGCCTGTCTAAAGATACGCAGTATTTT.